This TCR beta chain emerged from a study of blood T cell repertoires in COVID-19. Whole-study context: Collection of acute and convalescent COVID-19 samples took place in the United States, Italy and Spain. Sample material is recorded as cDNA or gDNA derived from T cells, B-cell-depleted T cells, or PBMCs.

Original processing notes: It was from reference gene primer amplification that nucleated cell counts were estimated. Using immunoSEQ multiplex PCR, the repertoire was profiled, and TCRdb retains in-frame clones only, with some absent. V and J calls and clone size are as listed in that table; D and trimming were resolved from the DNA. The sample yields 200,000 to 250,000 clones, about 80% seen once. CDR3 size: 14 residues. Trimming pared 0 bases from V and 4 bases from J, leaving 9 bases between. The germline V gene has CDR1 MNHNY and CDR2 SVGAGI (reference sequence). The sequenced sample was peripheral blood. The chain uses TRBV6-6 and TRBJ1-1; tentative D call: TRBD1 (5 bases). The receptor was isolated from a woman aged 45 to 65 with acute or convalescent COVID-19. CDR3 loop: CASSYSGRATEAFF. Here the CDR3 DNA reads TGTGCCAGCAGTTACTCGGGCAGGGCCACTGAAGCTTTCTTT.